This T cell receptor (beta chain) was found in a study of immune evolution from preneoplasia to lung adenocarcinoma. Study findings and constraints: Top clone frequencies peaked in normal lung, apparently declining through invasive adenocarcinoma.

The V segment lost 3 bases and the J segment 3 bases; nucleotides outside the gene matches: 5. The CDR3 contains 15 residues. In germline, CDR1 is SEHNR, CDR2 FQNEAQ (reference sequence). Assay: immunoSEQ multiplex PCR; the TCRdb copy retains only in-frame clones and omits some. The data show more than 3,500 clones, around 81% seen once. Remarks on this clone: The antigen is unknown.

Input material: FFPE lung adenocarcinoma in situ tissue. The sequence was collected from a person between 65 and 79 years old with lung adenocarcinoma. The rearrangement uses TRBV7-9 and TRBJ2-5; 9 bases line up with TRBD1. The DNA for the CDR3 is TGTGCCAGCAGCTTGCTGAGGACAGGGGAAGAGACCCAGTACTTC. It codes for CASSLLRTGEETQYF.